This T cell receptor beta chain emerged from a study of PD-1 blockade in mismatch repair-deficient tumors. The wider study: Patients had eleven to twelve mismatch repair-deficient cancer types, all previously treated and progressing. Notes on the study in general: Rapid post-treatment expansion, then contraction, generally preceding radiologic response, marked tumor-resident clones.

This clone came up once. What it binds is unknown. Germline lookup yields CDR1 SNHLY and CDR2 FYNNEI. This CDR3 region has 13 residues. Trimming took off 2 bases at V and 9 bases at J, with 11 bases between the two ends. Sequencing was performed with immunoSEQ multiplex PCR; in TCRdb, only in-frame clones are kept and a portion is missing. The repertoire holds 75,000 to 80,000 clones, roughly 80% seen once, with less than 6.5% in the top ten. A few pembrolizumab responders had their TCRs sequenced. This receptor was obtained from an adult with mismatch repair-deficient cancer. Sequenced here: peripheral blood, sampled 44 weeks after starting pembrolizumab. The V and J genes are TRBV2 and TRBJ2-1, with no clear D. The CDR3 loop reads CASSENSVTEQFF. CDR3 DNA sequence: TGTGCCAGCAGTGAAAACAGCGTAACTGAGCAGTTCTTC.